A selection of T cell receptor beta chains follows, all from one sample in a study of T-cell reconstitution after alpha-beta-depleted transplantation in children. One entry per CDR3 protein results from TCRdb running MiXCR on the PCR reads. The sample lists hundreds of thousands of distinct CDR3 sequences, roughly 13% occurring once. Sequenced here: PBMCs, mostly from graft donor cells, sampled 360 days after TCRalphabeta/CD19-depleted stem cell transplant. These receptors were obtained from a male patient between 5 and 17 years old who had a stem cell transplant for acute myeloid leukemia, so the T cells may come from the graft donor. Both conserved end residues are trimmed from each CDR3. Each record gives: J gene, V gene, CDR3 protein.

J gene: TRBJ2-4
V gene: TRBV12-3/TRBV12-4
CDR3 protein: ASSFTGYQNIQY

J gene: TRBJ2-5
V gene: TRBV12-3/TRBV12-4
CDR3 protein: ASTSQETQY

J gene: TRBJ2-1
V gene: TRBV29-1
CDR3 protein: SVEGGQGAIYNEQF

J gene: TRBJ2-7
V gene: TRBV5-1
CDR3 protein: ASSWGGTPYEQY

J gene: TRBJ2-1
V gene: TRBV12-3/TRBV12-4
CDR3 protein: ASSLGPGPTYNEQF

J gene: TRBJ2-3
V gene: TRBV20-1
CDR3 protein: SASLLQGAIDTQY

J gene: TRBJ1-1
V gene: TRBV7-2
CDR3 protein: ASSFDRGETEAF

J gene: TRBJ2-7
V gene: TRBV29-1
CDR3 protein: SVMGLSGSYEQY

J gene: TRBJ2-5
V gene: TRBV27
CDR3 protein: ASSLGRGLAEETQY

J gene: TRBJ2-2
V gene: TRBV20-1
CDR3 protein: SAQNPPLNQDTGELF

J gene: TRBJ1-2
V gene: TRBV12-3/TRBV12-4
CDR3 protein: ASSPTGVVYGYT

J gene: TRBJ2-5
V gene: TRBV7-2
CDR3 protein: ASSASAHQETQY

J gene: TRBJ2-7
V gene: TRBV30
CDR3 protein: AWSPGPGEQY

J gene: TRBJ2-7
V gene: TRBV4-2
CDR3 protein: ASSQLQAPGQGSYEQY

J gene: TRBJ1-1
V gene: TRBV5-1
CDR3 protein: ASSLARTGSLNTEAF

J gene: TRBJ2-3
V gene: TRBV28
CDR3 protein: ASSFPVRGSRTDTQY

J gene: TRBJ2-1
V gene: TRBV7-9
CDR3 protein: ASSSPWRAYNEQF

J gene: TRBJ2-1
V gene: TRBV24-1
CDR3 protein: ATSDPAGGPINEQF

J gene: TRBJ2-7
V gene: TRBV27
CDR3 protein: ASSPTTRGSEQY

J gene: TRBJ2-1
V gene: TRBV13
CDR3 protein: ASSSTSLAGGYYNEQF

J gene: TRBJ1-1
V gene: TRBV7-2
CDR3 protein: ASSLVSARAEAF

J gene: TRBJ2-1
V gene: TRBV29-1
CDR3 protein: SVRQAYNEQF

J gene: TRBJ1-2
V gene: TRBV5-1
CDR3 protein: ASSWDRDYGYT

J gene: TRBJ2-7
V gene: TRBV7-6
CDR3 protein: ASSTSTQGVYEQY

J gene: TRBJ2-7
V gene: TRBV2
CDR3 protein: ASSEAVAQAKSSYEQY

J gene: TRBJ2-1
V gene: TRBV7-6
CDR3 protein: ASSFFRTSGRNEQF

J gene: TRBJ2-7
V gene: TRBV4-2
CDR3 protein: ASSQEGLAGGPSYEQY

J gene: TRBJ2-1
V gene: TRBV3-1
CDR3 protein: ASSQGASGIYNEQF

J gene: TRBJ2-5
V gene: TRBV7-9
CDR3 protein: ASGLGTALETQY

J gene: TRBJ2-5
V gene: TRBV11-2
CDR3 protein: ASSLDADRETQY

J gene: TRBJ2-7
V gene: TRBV20-1
CDR3 protein: SARSGTGIFEQY

J gene: TRBJ2-3
V gene: TRBV12-3/TRBV12-4
CDR3 protein: ASSLTQYTDTQY

J gene: TRBJ2-2
V gene: TRBV6-5
CDR3 protein: ASSYSQSNTGELF

J gene: TRBJ2-5
V gene: TRBV20-1
CDR3 protein: SASFVLAGWGETQY

J gene: TRBJ1-5
V gene: TRBV9
CDR3 protein: ASSVDGNQPQH

J gene: TRBJ2-7
V gene: TRBV5-1
CDR3 protein: ASSLHVMAGVIYEQY

J gene: TRBJ2-7
V gene: TRBV7-3
CDR3 protein: ASSLRGTGVHEQY

J gene: TRBJ2-1
V gene: TRBV7-8
CDR3 protein: ASSVGWDEQF

J gene: TRBJ2-5
V gene: TRBV4-3
CDR3 protein: ASSQDRTGVETQY

J gene: TRBJ2-7
V gene: TRBV7-8
CDR3 protein: ASSSDRLPYEQY

J gene: TRBJ2-3
V gene: TRBV20-1
CDR3 protein: SATWWGTDTQY

J gene: TRBJ2-3
V gene: TRBV5-5
CDR3 protein: ASSFPTSGKDTQY

J gene: TRBJ2-3
V gene: TRBV11-2
CDR3 protein: ASSLIIRTDTQY

J gene: TRBJ2-7
V gene: TRBV20-1
CDR3 protein: SAPTRGGRGPYEQY

J gene: TRBJ1-1
V gene: TRBV29-1
CDR3 protein: SVGGLTGRTEAF

J gene: TRBJ2-1
V gene: TRBV25-1
CDR3 protein: ASKDFSGTNYNEQF

J gene: TRBJ2-7
V gene: TRBV29-1
CDR3 protein: SAQTTGGPYEQY

J gene: TRBJ2-1
V gene: TRBV28
CDR3 protein: ASSFYRQAGKQF

J gene: TRBJ2-1
V gene: TRBV14
CDR3 protein: ASRPAGAGGEQF

J gene: TRBJ2-7
V gene: TRBV12-3/TRBV12-4
CDR3 protein: ASGSWGESYEQY

J gene: TRBJ2-3
V gene: TRBV7-2
CDR3 protein: ASSLAGTSATDTQY

J gene: TRBJ2-5
V gene: TRBV12-3/TRBV12-4
CDR3 protein: ASSTRRQGVRQETQY

J gene: TRBJ1-4
V gene: TRBV12-3/TRBV12-4
CDR3 protein: ASRPGMGKLF

J gene: TRBJ2-1
V gene: TRBV12-3/TRBV12-4
CDR3 protein: ASSERGNSYNEQF

J gene: TRBJ2-1
V gene: TRBV12-3/TRBV12-4
CDR3 protein: ASSFGENEQF

J gene: TRBJ1-2
V gene: TRBV29-1
CDR3 protein: SVEDSWENYGYT

J gene: TRBJ1-1
V gene: TRBV12-3/TRBV12-4
CDR3 protein: ASSLAPGAMDTEAF

J gene: TRBJ2-2
V gene: TRBV3-1
CDR3 protein: ASSQRGGTGELF

J gene: TRBJ1-5
V gene: TRBV27
CDR3 protein: ASSPFPQGFNQPQH